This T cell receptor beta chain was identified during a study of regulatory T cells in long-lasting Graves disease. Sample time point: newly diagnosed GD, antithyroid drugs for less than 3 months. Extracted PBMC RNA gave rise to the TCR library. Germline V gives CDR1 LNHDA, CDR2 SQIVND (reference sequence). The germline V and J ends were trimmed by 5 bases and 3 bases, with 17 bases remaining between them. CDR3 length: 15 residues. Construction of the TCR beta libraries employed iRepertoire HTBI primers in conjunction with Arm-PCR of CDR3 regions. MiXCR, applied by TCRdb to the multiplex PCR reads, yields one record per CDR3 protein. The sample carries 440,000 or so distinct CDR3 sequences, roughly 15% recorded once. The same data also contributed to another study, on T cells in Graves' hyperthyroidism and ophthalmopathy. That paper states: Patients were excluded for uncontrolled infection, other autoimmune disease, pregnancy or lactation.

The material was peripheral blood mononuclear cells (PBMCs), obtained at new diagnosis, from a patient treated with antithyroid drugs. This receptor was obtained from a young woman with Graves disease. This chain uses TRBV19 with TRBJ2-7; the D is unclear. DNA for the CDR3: TGTGCCAGTAGTCGAAGTCCGGGCTCGAGCTACGAGCAGTACTTC. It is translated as CASSRSPGSSYEQYF.